The following is a T cell receptor beta chain sequence with its context. Antigen specificity is unknown. Trimming shortened V by 6 bases and J by 0 bases, and 14 bases separated the two germline ends. CDR1 LNHDA and CDR2 SQIVND come from the germline V gene (reference sequence). There are 16 residues in the CDR3. TCRdb re-analysed the reads in MiXCR, keeping a single row per CDR3 protein. The data show about 920,000 distinct CDR3 sequences, roughly 31% seen once. The sample originates from a study of T cell repertoires in cytomegalovirus infection. About the study: It can be stated that public TCR beta signatures indicated CMV infection as well as a matching HLA type. Study-level findings and limits: There were HLA-C-restricted CMV-specific TCR beta clonotypes dominating the ex vivo response. Carriage of CMV together with the relevant HLA was identifiable through cumulative public TCR beta family frequency.

The receptor comes from a human donor in good health (CMV status not recorded). Some clones in this sample may be carry-over from other donors' samples. The sequencing used cultured CD8+ T cells from PBMCs, collected from culture after CMV antigen stimulation. The chain employs TRBV19 and TRBJ1-4; D not resolved. CDR3 nucleotides: TGTGCCAGTAGCACACAGCTTTTTGCAACTAATGAAAAACTGTTTTTT. Encoded protein: CASSTQLFATNEKLFF.